This is a list of T cell receptor beta chains from one sample in a study of blood T cell repertoires in COVID-19. Here immunoSEQ multiplex PCR was the method, and the copy in TCRdb shows in-frame clones only, minus some. The profile shows about 150,000 clones, about 89% of them singletons. Sequenced material: peripheral blood. These receptors were taken from a man between 50 and 59 years old who had recovered from COVID-19. Each CDR3 is given with its conserved first and last residue. The D gene is left open where the match is weak. Clone size is stated in some rows and not others, as once, few, many or a class when expanded.

>once|TRBV6-6|TRBJ1-2|-
TGTGCCAGCAGTTACGATGGGGCACGCTATGGCTACACCTTC
CASSYDGARYGYTF
>-|TRBV5-1|TRBJ1-4|TRBD1
TGCGCCAGCAGTTCTACCCCCGGCGACAGGGCCGATGAAAAACTGTTTTTT
CASSSTPGDRADEKLFF
>-|TRBV29-1|TRBJ2-2|-
TGCAGCGTTGGGTTGGGGCGGGGCGGTGACGGGGAGCTGTTTTTT
CSVGLGRGGDGELFF
>-|TRBV19|TRBJ1-1|-
TGTGCCAGTAGTCCCCTGCGCAGGGTGAACACTGAAGCTTTCTTT
CASSPLRRVNTEAFF
>-|TRBV5-1|TRBJ1-2|-
TGCGCCAGCAGCGACGGGACAAACTTCTATGGCTACACCTTC
CASSDGTNFYGYTF
>once|TRBV6-5|TRBJ1-1|-
TGTGCCAGCAGGGACAGAATGAACACTGAAGCTTTCTTT
CASRDRMNTEAFF
>-|TRBV29-1|TRBJ2-7|-
TGCAGCGTTGTAGAGAGGGCCCGCTACGAGCAGTACTTC
CSVVERARYEQYF
>-|TRBV5-1|TRBJ2-2|-
TGCGCCAGCAGCCTACAGGGAACCGGGGAGCTGTTTTTT
CASSLQGTGELFF
>-|TRBV19|TRBJ1-2|-
TGTGCCAGTAGTATAGAAAATCAGGGGAACTATGGCTACACCTTC
CASSIENQGNYGYTF
>once|TRBV25-1|TRBJ1-1|TRBD1
TGTGCCAGCAGTGGGACAGGGGAAGAGAACACTGAAGCTTTCTTT
CASSGTGEENTEAFF
>-|TRBV3-1/TRBV3-2|TRBJ2-7|-
TGTGCCAGCAGCCAAGACGGGTACGAGCAGTACTTC
CASSQDGYEQYF
>-|TRBV9|TRBJ2-3|TRBD1
TGTGCCAGCAGCCCAAGGGACAGCCCTAGCACAGATACGCAGTATTTT
CASSPRDSPSTDTQYF
>-|TRBV4-2|TRBJ2-3|TRBD1
TGTGCCAGCAGCTACCGGACAGGGGACACAGATACGCAGTATTTT
CASSYRTGDTDTQYF
>-|TRBV6-5|TRBJ1-2|TRBD1
TGTGCCAGCAGCTTACAGGGGGCTGGAGGCTACACCTTC
CASSLQGAGGYTF
>once|TRBV6-6|TRBJ1-1|-
TGTGCCAGCAGTTACGGTGACATGAACACTGAAGCTTTCTTT
CASSYGDMNTEAFF
>-|TRBV5-4|TRBJ2-5|TRBD1
TGTGCCAGCAGGCCCGGGACAGTTGGATACCAAGAGACCCAGTACTTC
CASRPGTVGYQETQYF
>-|TRBV5-1|TRBJ1-2|TRBD1
TGCGCCAGCAGCTCGGACAGGTTCGGCTACACCTTC
CASSSDRFGYTF
>-|TRBV12-3/TRBV12-4|TRBJ2-1|-
TGTGCCAGCAGTCCACCCGACAGTTCCGAGCAGTTCTTC
CASSPPDSSEQFF
>-|TRBV27|TRBJ1-1|-
TGTGCCAGCGAGGCTAGGGGAGGCACTGAAGCTTTCTTT
CASEARGGTEAFF
>-|TRBV6-5|TRBJ2-3|-
TGTGCCAGCAGTTACTCGACTGACCGTTCAGTCTCGCAGTATTTT
CASSYSTDRSVSQYF
>-|TRBV7-8|TRBJ2-3|TRBD2
TGTGCCAGCAGCTTAATGACTAGCGGGAGCACAGATACGCAGTATTTT
CASSLMTSGSTDTQYF
>-|TRBV3-1/TRBV3-2|TRBJ2-5|TRBD2
TGTGCCAGCAGCCAAGTCGGGGGGGTCCAAGAGACCCAGTACTTC
CASSQVGGVQETQYF